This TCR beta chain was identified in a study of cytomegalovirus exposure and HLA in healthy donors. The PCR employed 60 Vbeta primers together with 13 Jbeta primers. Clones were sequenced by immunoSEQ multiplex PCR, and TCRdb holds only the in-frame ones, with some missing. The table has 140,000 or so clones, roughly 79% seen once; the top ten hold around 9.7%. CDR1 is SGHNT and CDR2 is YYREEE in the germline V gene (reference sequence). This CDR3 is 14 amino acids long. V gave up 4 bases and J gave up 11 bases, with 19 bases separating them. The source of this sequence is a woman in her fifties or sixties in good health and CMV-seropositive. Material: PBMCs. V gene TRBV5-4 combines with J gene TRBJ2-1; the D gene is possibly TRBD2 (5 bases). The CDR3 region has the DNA TGTGCCAGCAGCCCCGAGGGTAGGGCGGCCAAGCAGTTCTTC. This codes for CASSPEGRAAKQFF. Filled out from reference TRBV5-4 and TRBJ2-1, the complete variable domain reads ETGVTQSPTHLIKTRGQQVTLRCSSQSGHNTVSWYQQALGQGPQFIFQYYREEENGRGNFPPRFSGLQFPNYSSELNVNALELDDSALYLCASSPEGRAAKQFFGPGTRLTVL.